The 25 T cell receptor beta chains given below trace back to one sample, sequenced in a study of T cells in Graves' hyperthyroidism and ophthalmopathy. RNA transcripts provided the source from which TCR beta CDR3 regions were amplified. First-round RT-PCR with HTBI primers amplified the TCR CDR3 region. TCRdb fed the multiplex PCR reads into MiXCR, producing one record per CDR3 protein. Of some 530,000 distinct CDR3 sequences in the sample, approximately 23% were seen once. Sequenced sample: blood. The source of these receptors is a woman aged 70 to 79 with Graves' ophthalmopathy.

The table lists this clonotype with many counts. The chain couples TRBV28 to TRBJ2-1; 14 nucleotides line up with TRBD2. Germline CDR1 is MDHEN and CDR2 is SYDVKM. CDR3 size: 19 residues. V lost 2 bases, J lost 5 bases, and 11 bases stayed unmatched. The CDR3 bases are TGTGCCAGCAGTTTAGGGGGGACTAGCGGGAGAAGGAAACACAATGAGCAGTTCTTC. It yields the protein CASSLGGTSGRRKHNEQFF.

This clonotype turned up a few times. The chain is built from TRBV6-2 or TRBV6-3 and TRBJ2-3; 11 bases fit TRBD2. J gave up 1 base and V 8 bases, and 8 bases lay outside the gene matches. Germline CDR1 MNHEY, CDR2 SVGEGT. The CDR3 is 16 residues long. CDR3 nucleotide sequence: TGTGCCAGCGAGACTAGCGGGAAGGGAGGCACAGATACGCAGTATTTT. This translates into CASETSGKGGTDTQYF.

J is TRBJ2-3 and V is TRBV11-2, with 7 positions matching TRBD1. CDR3 length equals 16 residues. V trimming: 4 bases; J trimming: 2 bases; junction bases outside the gene matches: 9. Germline V CDR1 and CDR2: SGHAT, FQNNGV. CDR3 protein: CASSYIQGSATDTQYF. As DNA, the CDR3 is TGTGCCAGCAGCTACATACAGGGGAGTGCCACAGATACGCAGTATTTT.

The rearrangement links TRBV19 to TRBJ1-4, with D tentatively TRBD1 (6 bases). V was clipped by 5 bases and J by 8 bases, with 24 bases between them. This CDR3 is 17 amino acids long. Per the germline V gene, CDR1 is LNHDA and CDR2 is SQIVND (reference sequence). CDR3 amino acids: CASSGRPGTLVREKLFF. The CDR3, as DNA: TGTGCCAGTAGTGGCCGACCTGGGACACTGGTGCGGGAAAAACTGTTTTTT.

The chain couples TRBV20-1 to TRBJ1-5, with 7 bases identical to TRBD1. This CDR3 is 15 amino acids long. Germline V gene lookup returns CDR1 DFQATT and CDR2 SNEGSKA (reference sequence). V shed 3 bases and J 5 bases; nucleotides not matched to a gene: 10. This CDR3 is CSASQSGQEYQPQHF. The CDR3 bases are TGCAGTGCTAGCCAGAGCGGACAGGAATATCAGCCCCAGCATTTT.

The chain recombines TRBV27 with TRBJ1-5, with D hard to call. From germline, CDR1 is MNHEY and CDR2 SMNVEV (reference sequence). V lost 4 bases and J 0 bases, leaving 10 bases between the germline ends. CDR3 length equals 15 residues. This CDR3 is CASSSEGYSNQPQHF. DNA of the CDR3: TGTGCCAGCAGTTCTGAGGGATATAGCAATCAGCCCCAGCATTTT.

This clonotype was observed many times. At one of its ends the junction is not consistent with the germline gene, which may arise from a read error. The chain links TRBV20-1 to TRBJ1-5; TRBD1 is a possible D gene (6 bases). The germline CDR1 and CDR2 sequences are DFQATT and SNEGSKA (reference sequence). This CDR3 contains 14 residues. The CDR3 spells CSATHRASHQPQHF. The CDR3 coding sequence is TGCAGTGCTACTCACAGGGCTAGCCATCAGCCCCAGCATTTT.

The table lists this clonotype with a few counts. This chain joins TRBV6-2 or TRBV6-3 and TRBJ2-1; 13 bases line up with TRBD2. There are 15 residues in the CDR3. V was clipped by 7 bases and J by 15 bases; unmatched bases: 15. Per germline, CDR1 MNHEY and CDR2 SVGEGT. The CDR3 nucleotides are TGTGCCAGCACCCGGACTAGCGGGAGCCAAAATTTGAGGTTCTTC. It is translated as CASTRTSGSQNLRFF.

There are many counts of this clonotype. The chain links TRBV3-1 to TRBJ2-3; D is unclear. The germline V and J ends were trimmed by 0 bases and 6 bases, with 4 bases remaining between them. The germline gives CDR1 LGHDT, CDR2 YNNKEL (reference sequence). CDR3 length: 12 amino acids. CDR3 loop: CASSQERDTQYF. For the CDR3, the DNA is TGTGCCAGCAGCCAAGAGAGGGATACGCAGTATTTT.

This clonotype was observed a few times. The chain links TRBV18 to TRBJ2-7; possible D gene TRBD2, 5 bases. CDR1 and CDR2 from the germline V gene are KGHSH and LQKENI. Trimming took off 2 bases at V and 5 bases at J, with 16 bases between the two ends. This CDR3 comprises 15 residues. The CDR3 sequence is CASSPSWLGVNEQYF. Here the CDR3 DNA reads TGTGCCAGCTCACCATCTTGGCTCGGGGTGAACGAGCAGTACTTC.

This clonotype occurred a few times. The V gene is TRBV15, the J gene TRBJ2-7; 8 bases agree with TRBD1. V was clipped by 0 bases and J by 3 bases; unmatched bases: 1. There are 14 residues in the CDR3. CDR1 and CDR2 from the germline V gene are LNHNV and YYDKDF (reference sequence). CDR3 in amino acids: CATSREQGVYEQYF. In nucleotides, the CDR3 is TGTGCCACCAGCAGAGAACAGGGGGTCTACGAGCAGTACTTC. The complete variable domain, with remaining parts taken from reference TRBV15 and TRBJ2-7, reads DAMVIQNPRYQVTQFGKPVTLSCSQTLNHNVMYWYQQKSSQAPKLLFHYYDKDFNNEADTPDNFQSRRPNTSFCFLDIRSPGLGDTAMYLCATSREQGVYEQYFGPGTRLTVT.

The rearrangement joins TRBV2 to TRBJ2-2; 12 nucleotides match TRBD2. The CDR3 has 15 residues. V was pared by 6 bases and J by 8 bases, with 7 bases of the junction left unmatched. CDR1 and CDR2 from the germline V gene are SNHLY and FYNNEI. CDR3 nucleotides: TGTGCCAGCAGCCCCGGACTAGCGGGATCAGGGGAGCTGTTTTTT. Amino acid sequence: CASSPGLAGSGELFF. The whole variable domain, filled in from reference TRBV2 and TRBJ2-2, reads EPEVTQTPSHQVTQMGQEVILRCVPISNHLYFYWYRQILGQKVEFLVSFYNNEISEKSEIFDDQFSVERPDGSNFTLKIRSTKLEDSAMYFCASSPGLAGSGELFFGEGSRLTVL.

This clonotype was picked up many times. The rearrangement uses TRBV6-1 and TRBJ1-5; a weak D match, TRBD1 (5 bases). The V and J ends lost 8 bases and 1 base respectively, with 15 bases between them. The CDR3 length is 15 residues. Germline V lookup: CDR1 MNHNS, CDR2 SASEGT. CDR3 DNA sequence: TGTGCCAGCGCGCGTAGGGGAAGAAGCAATCAGCCCCAGCATTTT. Translation gives CASARRGRSNQPQHF.

The chain has TRBV20-1 and TRBJ2-7; 12 bases are shared with TRBD2. The CDR3 is 13 amino acids. Germline V gene data show CDR1 as DFQATT and CDR2 as SNEGSKA (reference sequence). V was pared by 7 bases and J by 4 bases, with 5 bases of the junction left unmatched. This CDR3 reads CSVTSGRGYEQYF. DNA of the CDR3: TGCAGTGTGACTAGCGGGAGAGGTTACGAGCAGTACTTC.

This clonotype occurred a few times. This chain joins TRBV5-1 and TRBJ2-3, with TRBD2 matching 9 bases. V lost 4 bases, J lost 0 bases, and 3 bases stayed unmatched. The CDR3 totals 15 residues. Germline values: CDR1 SGHRS, CDR2 YFSETQ. CDR3 coding DNA: TGCGCCAGCAGCCGAGCGGGAGGCAGCACAGATACGCAGTATTTT. Amino acid sequence: CASSRAGGSTDTQYF.

V and J are TRBV12-3 or TRBV12-4 and TRBJ1-5; D not resolved. The V end lost 8 bases, the J end lost 4 bases, and 6 bases lay between the germline ends. The CDR3 is 11 amino acids. The chain's CDR3 is CASGQNQPQHF. DNA for the CDR3: TGTGCCAGCGGGCAGAATCAGCCCCAGCATTTT.

This clonotype occurred a few times. The chain couples TRBV28 to TRBJ2-7, with D unresolved. This CDR3 region has 15 residues. Germline CDR1 and CDR2: MDHEN and SYDVKM. V was cut by 6 bases and J by 3 bases, with 18 bases left in between. CDR3 DNA sequence: TGTGCCAGCAGCCAACGTCCTACTTCCAACTACGAGCAGTACTTC. It codes for CASSQRPTSNYEQYF.

V and J are TRBV4-3 and TRBJ1-5; possibly TRBD1 for D (5 bases). Germline-derived CDR1 and CDR2 are LGHNA and YSLEER. This CDR3 region has 16 residues. V was shortened by 0 bases and J by 4 bases, with 13 bases between the two germline ends. Here the CDR3 DNA reads TGCGCCAGCAGCCAAGATTTCCAGGGTAGGAATCAGCCCCAGCATTTT. This sequence encodes CASSQDFQGRNQPQHF.

About this clonotype itself: This may be a read error: a much more frequent sequence differs by one nucleotide. The chain employs TRBV7-8 and TRBJ2-7, with 9 bases aligning to TRBD2. Germline trimming cut 4 bases from V and 8 bases from J; bases unmatched to any gene: 12. CDR1 is SGHVS and CDR2 is FQNEAQ in the germline V gene. There are 15 residues in the CDR3. In DNA form, the CDR3 reads TGTGCCAGCAGCTCCGGGGCTAGCGGGAAGATGCAGCAGTACTTC. Translated, it gives CASSSGASGKMQQYF.

In this sample, this clonotype turned up many times. The chain is built from TRBV11-2 and TRBJ2-7; maybe TRBD1 (6 bases). The CDR3 length is 14 residues. From germline, CDR1 is SGHAT and CDR2 FQNNGV. Trimming left V 1 base short and J 3 bases short, with 10 bases between. The CDR3, as DNA: TGTGCCAGCAGCTTAGGGGACAAGATCTACGAGCAGTACTTC. Its protein is CASSLGDKIYEQYF.

The chain employs TRBV11-2 and TRBJ1-2; D is undetermined. This CDR3 contains 13 residues. Germline CDR1 is SGHAT and CDR2 is FQNNGV. Trimming cost V 2 bases and J 5 bases, with 9 bases left between them. CDR3 coding DNA: TGTGCCAGCAGCTTACGGGCCGTTTATGGCTACACCTTC. This translates into CASSLRAVYGYTF.

This clonotype was observed many times. The V and J genes are TRBV6-6 and TRBJ1-3, with TRBD1 identical over 8 bases. The CDR3 is made up of 17 amino acids. Germline CDR1 and CDR2: MNHNY and SVGAGI (reference sequence). Unmatched junction bases numbered 6, after V lost 0 bases and J lost 2 bases. The CDR3 loop reads CASSYSPQGATGNTIYF. The DNA for the CDR3 is TGTGCCAGCAGTTACTCCCCCCAGGGGGCAACTGGAAACACCATATATTTT.

This clonotype was seen only a few times. The rearrangement joins TRBV27 to TRBJ1-2, with D possibly being TRBD1 (5 bases). V was shortened by 7 bases and J by 4 bases, with 13 bases between the two germline ends. The germline V gene encodes CDR1 MNHEY and CDR2 SMNVEV (reference sequence). CDR3 size: 13 residues. CDR3 region: CASTPRRGYGYTF. DNA of the CDR3: TGTGCCAGCACCCCACGGAGGGGCTATGGCTACACCTTC.

Remarks on this clonotype: With a much larger clone just one base away, this may be a read error. The chain's CDR3 is CASTPDRGEGYTF. CDR3 DNA: TGTGCCAGCACCCCCGACAGGGGAGAGGGCTACACCTTC. V usage is TRBV12-3 or TRBV12-4 and J usage is TRBJ1-2; 8 nucleotides agree with TRBD1. The CDR3 length is 13 residues. V was pared by 7 bases and J by 8 bases, with 9 bases of the junction left unmatched.

The V call is TRBV27, the J call TRBJ2-5; 10 nucleotides agree with TRBD2. This CDR3 is built from 16 residues. Germline trimming cut 2 bases from V and 4 bases from J; bases unmatched to any gene: 7. Germline V gene data show CDR1 as MNHEY and CDR2 as SMNVEV (reference sequence). The CDR3 spells CASSLLAGVLGETQYF. CDR3 nucleotide sequence: TGTGCCAGCAGTTTACTAGCGGGAGTTCTTGGAGAGACCCAGTACTTC.